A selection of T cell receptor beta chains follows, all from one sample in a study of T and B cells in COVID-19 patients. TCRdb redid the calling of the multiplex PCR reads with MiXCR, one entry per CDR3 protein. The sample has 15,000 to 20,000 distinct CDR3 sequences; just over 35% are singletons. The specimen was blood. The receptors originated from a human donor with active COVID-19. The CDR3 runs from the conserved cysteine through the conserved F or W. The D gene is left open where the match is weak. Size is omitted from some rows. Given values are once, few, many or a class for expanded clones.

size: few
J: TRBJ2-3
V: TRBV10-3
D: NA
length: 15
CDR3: CAISLGYTSTDTQYF
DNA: TGTGCCATCAGCCTAGGATACACTAGCACAGATACGCAGTATTTT

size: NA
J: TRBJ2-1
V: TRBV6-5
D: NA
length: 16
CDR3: CASTLWELESYNEHFF
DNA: TGTGCCAGCACACTTTGGGAGTTAGAGTCCTACAATGAGCATTTCTTC

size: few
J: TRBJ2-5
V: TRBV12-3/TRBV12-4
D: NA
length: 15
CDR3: CASSLGTDYQETQYF
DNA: TGTGCCAGCAGTTTAGGAACAGATTACCAAGAGACCCAGTACTTC

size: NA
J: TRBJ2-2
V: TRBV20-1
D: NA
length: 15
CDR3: CSAPPRYANTGELFF
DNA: TGCAGTGCTCCCCCCAGATACGCGAACACCGGGGAGCTGTTTTTT

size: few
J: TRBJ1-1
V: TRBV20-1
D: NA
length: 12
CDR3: CSAMGPKTEAFF
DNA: TGCAGTGCCATGGGACCGAAGACTGAAGCTTTCTTT

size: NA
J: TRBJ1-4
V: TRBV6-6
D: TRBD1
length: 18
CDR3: CASSRPPGQVLGNEKLFF
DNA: TGTGCCAGCAGCCGCCCCCCTGGACAGGTGTTAGGTAATGAAAAACTGTTTTTT

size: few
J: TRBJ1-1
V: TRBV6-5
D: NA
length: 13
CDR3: CASSMTVNTEAFF
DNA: TGTGCCAGCAGTATGACGGTGAACACTGAAGCTTTCTTT

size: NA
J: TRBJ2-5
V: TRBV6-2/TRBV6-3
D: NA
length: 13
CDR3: CASERQGQETQYF
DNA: TGTGCCAGCGAAAGGCAGGGCCAAGAGACCCAGTACTTC

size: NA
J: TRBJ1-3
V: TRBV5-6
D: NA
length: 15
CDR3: CASSLGRISGNTIYF
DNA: TGTGCCAGCAGCTTGGGCAGAATCTCTGGAAACACCATATATTTT

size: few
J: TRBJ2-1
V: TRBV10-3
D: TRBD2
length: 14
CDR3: CAILERGGRNEQFF
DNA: TGTGCCATTCTGGAGCGGGGGGGCCGCAATGAGCAGTTCTTC

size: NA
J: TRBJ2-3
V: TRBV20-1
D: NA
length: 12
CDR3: CSATGGPDTQYF
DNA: TGCAGTGCTACGGGGGGCCCAGATACGCAGTATTTT

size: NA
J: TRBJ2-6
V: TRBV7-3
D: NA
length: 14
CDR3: CASSLAGGANVLTF
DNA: TGTGCCAGCAGCTTAGCTGGTGGGGCCAACGTCCTGACTTTC

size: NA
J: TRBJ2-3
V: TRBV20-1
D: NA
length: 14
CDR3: CSASPAVGTDTQYF
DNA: TGCAGTGCTAGTCCAGCGGTCGGGACAGATACGCAGTATTTT

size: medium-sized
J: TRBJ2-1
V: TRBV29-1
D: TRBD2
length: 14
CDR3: CSVRWGGWLNEQFF
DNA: TGCAGCGTACGTTGGGGGGGGTGGCTCAATGAGCAGTTCTTC

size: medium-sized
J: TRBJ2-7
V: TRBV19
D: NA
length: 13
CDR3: CASSSGGIHEQYF
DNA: TGTGCCAGTAGTTCTGGGGGGATCCACGAGCAGTACTTC

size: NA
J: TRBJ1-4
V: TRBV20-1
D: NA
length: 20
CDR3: CSASKVGGGAFRILAEKLFF
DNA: TGCAGTGCTAGTAAGGTGGGGGGGGGAGCATTCCGAATTTTGGCTGAAAAACTGTTTTTT

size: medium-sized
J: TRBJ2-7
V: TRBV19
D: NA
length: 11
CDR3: CASSGSYEQYF
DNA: TGTGCCAGTAGTGGCAGCTACGAGCAGTACTTC

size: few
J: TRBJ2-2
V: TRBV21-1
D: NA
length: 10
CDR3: CASGAGELFF
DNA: TGTGCCAGCGGGGCCGGGGAGCTGTTTTTT

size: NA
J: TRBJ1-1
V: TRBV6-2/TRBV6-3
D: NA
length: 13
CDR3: CASSRSQIAEALF
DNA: TGTGCCAGCAGCAGGTCCCAAATAGCTGAAGCTCTCTTT

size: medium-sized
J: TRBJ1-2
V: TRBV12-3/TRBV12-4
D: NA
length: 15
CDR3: CASSLRLRVHYGYTF
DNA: TGTGCCAGCAGTTTACGCCTGAGGGTCCACTATGGCTACACCTTC

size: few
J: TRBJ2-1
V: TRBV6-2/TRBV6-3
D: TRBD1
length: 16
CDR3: CASSYSMGTGHNEQFF
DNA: TGTGCCAGCAGTTACTCGATGGGGACAGGTCACAATGAGCAGTTCTTC

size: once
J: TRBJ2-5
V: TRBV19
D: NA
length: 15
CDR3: CASSRAGRGRETQYF
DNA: TGTGCCAGTAGTAGGGCGGGCAGGGGTAGAGAGACCCAGTACTTC

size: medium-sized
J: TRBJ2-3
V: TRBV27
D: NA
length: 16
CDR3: CASRLGRGGRTDTQYF
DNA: TGTGCCAGCAGATTGGGTAGGGGGGGCCGCACAGATACGCAGTATTTT

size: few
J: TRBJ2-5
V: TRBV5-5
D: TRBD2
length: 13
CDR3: CASSLAVQETQYF
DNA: TGTGCCAGCAGCCTAGCGGTCCAAGAGACCCAGTACTTC

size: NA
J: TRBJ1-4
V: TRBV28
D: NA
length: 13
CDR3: CASVGQTWRKLFF
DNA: TGTGCCAGCGTCGGTCAGACATGGCGGAAACTGTTTTTT

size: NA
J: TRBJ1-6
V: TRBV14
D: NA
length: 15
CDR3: CASSQLYFDNSPLHF
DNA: TGTGCCAGCAGCCAACTCTATTTCGATAATTCACCCCTCCACTTT

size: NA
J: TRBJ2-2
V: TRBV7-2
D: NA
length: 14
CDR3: CASSTRHGTGELFF
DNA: TGTGCCAGCAGCACCCGACACGGTACGGGGGAGCTGTTTTTT

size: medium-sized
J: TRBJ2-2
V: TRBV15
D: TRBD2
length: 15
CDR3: CATSSGLAPTGELFF
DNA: TGTGCCACCAGCAGCGGACTAGCCCCCACCGGGGAGCTGTTTTTT

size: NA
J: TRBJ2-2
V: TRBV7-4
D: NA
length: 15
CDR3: CASSSGGGSTWELFF
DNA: TGTGCCAGCAGCTCTGGGGGGGGCAGCACCTGGGAGCTGTTTTTT

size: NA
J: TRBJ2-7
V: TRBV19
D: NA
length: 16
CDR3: CASSTPGSSSTYEQYF
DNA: TGTGCCAGTAGTACGCCAGGGTCAAGTAGTACCTACGAGCAGTACTTC

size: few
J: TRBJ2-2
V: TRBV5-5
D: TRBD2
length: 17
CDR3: CASSLEPGGGDTGELFF
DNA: TGTGCCAGCAGCTTGGAGCCGGGGGGAGGGGACACCGGGGAGCTGTTTTTT

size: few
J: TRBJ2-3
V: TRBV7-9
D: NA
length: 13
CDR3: CASSGDLTDTQYF
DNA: TGTGCCAGCAGCGGGGACCTCACAGATACGCAGTATTTT

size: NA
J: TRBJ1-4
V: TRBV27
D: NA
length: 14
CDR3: CASSQDLGSEKLFF
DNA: TGTGCCAGCAGCCAAGATCTCGGCAGCGAAAAACTGTTTTTT

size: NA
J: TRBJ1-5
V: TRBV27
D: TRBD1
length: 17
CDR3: CASRVGGQDLSNQLQHF
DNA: TGTGCCAGCAGAGTTGGCGGACAGGACCTAAGCAATCAGCTCCAGCATTTT

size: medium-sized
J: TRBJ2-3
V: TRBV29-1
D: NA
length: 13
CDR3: CSVDSQYTDTQYF
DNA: TGCAGCGTTGATTCGCAGTACACAGATACGCAGTATTTT

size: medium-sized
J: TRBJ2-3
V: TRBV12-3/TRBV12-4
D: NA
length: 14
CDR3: CASSFGTSTDTQYF
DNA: TGTGCCAGCAGTTTCGGGACTAGCACAGATACGCAGTATTTT

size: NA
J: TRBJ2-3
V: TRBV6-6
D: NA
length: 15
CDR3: CASSYGRGLTDTQYF
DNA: TGTGCCAGCAGTTACGGCAGGGGCTTAACAGATACGCAGTATTTT

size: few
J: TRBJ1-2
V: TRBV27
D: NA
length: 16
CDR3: CASSLYGMGQDKGYTF
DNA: TGTGCCAGCAGTTTATACGGGATGGGGCAGGACAAGGGCTACACCTTC

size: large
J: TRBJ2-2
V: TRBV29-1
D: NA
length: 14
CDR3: CSGVDSSNTGELFF
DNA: TGCAGCGGTGTAGACAGTTCGAACACCGGGGAGCTGTTTTTT

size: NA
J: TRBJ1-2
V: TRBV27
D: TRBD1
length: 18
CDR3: CANSLTGTGGPLNYGYTF
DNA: TGTGCCAACAGTCTCACCGGGACAGGGGGGCCCTTAAACTATGGCTACACCTTC

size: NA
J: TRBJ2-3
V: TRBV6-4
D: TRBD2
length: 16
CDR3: CASSDGTSGYTDTQYF
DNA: TGTGCCAGCAGTGACGGGACTAGCGGATACACAGATACGCAGTATTTT

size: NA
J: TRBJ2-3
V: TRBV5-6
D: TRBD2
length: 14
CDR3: CASSAFGEGDTQYF
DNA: TGTGCCAGCAGCGCCTTTGGGGAGGGAGATACGCAGTATTTT

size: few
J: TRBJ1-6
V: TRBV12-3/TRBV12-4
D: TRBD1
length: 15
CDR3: CASSLSPTGGSPLHF
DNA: TGTGCCAGCAGTTTATCCCCAACAGGGGGTTCACCCCTCCACTTT

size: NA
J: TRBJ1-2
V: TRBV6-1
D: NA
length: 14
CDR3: CASRGTGRSMGYTF
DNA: TGTGCCAGCAGGGGCACAGGACGTAGCATGGGCTACACCTTC

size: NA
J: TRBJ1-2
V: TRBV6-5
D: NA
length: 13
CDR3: CASSLRDTYGYTF
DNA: TGTGCCAGCAGTTTAAGGGACACCTATGGCTACACCTTC

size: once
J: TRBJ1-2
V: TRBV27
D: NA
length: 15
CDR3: CASSLRPRDLYGYTF
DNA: TGTGCCAGCAGTTTAAGACCCAGGGACCTTTATGGCTACACCTTC

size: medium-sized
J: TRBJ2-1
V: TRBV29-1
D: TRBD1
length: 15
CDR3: CSVDLQGAILSRQFF
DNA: TGCAGCGTTGACCTACAGGGGGCAATCCTCAGCCGGCAGTTCTTC

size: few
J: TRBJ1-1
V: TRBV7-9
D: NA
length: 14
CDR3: CASSLEGSNTEAFF
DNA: TGTGCCAGCAGCTTAGAAGGGAGTAACACTGAAGCTTTCTTT

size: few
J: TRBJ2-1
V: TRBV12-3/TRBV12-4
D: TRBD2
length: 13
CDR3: CASRGLAYNEQFF
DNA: TGTGCCAGCAGGGGACTAGCTTACAATGAGCAGTTCTTC

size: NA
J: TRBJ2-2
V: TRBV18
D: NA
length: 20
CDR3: CASSPLAETGEILNTGELFF
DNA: TGTGCCAGCTCCCCTCTAGCCGAAACGGGCGAAATCTTAAACACCGGGGAGCTGTTTTTT

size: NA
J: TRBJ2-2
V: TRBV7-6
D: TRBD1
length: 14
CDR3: CASSPTGGSGELFF
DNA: TGTGCCAGCAGCCCGACAGGGGGCAGCGGGGAGCTGTTTTTT

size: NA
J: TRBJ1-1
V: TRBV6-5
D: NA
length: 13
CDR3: CASSLLPRVEAFF
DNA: TGTGCCAGCAGCTTATTACCCCGGGTTGAAGCTTTCTTT

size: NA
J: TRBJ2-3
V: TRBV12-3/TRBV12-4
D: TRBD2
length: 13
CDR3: CAKTSGLGDTQYF
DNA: TGTGCCAAGACTAGCGGGCTTGGAGATACGCAGTATTTT

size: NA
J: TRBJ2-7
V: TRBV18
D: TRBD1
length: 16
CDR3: CASSSPQGAAAYEQYF
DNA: TGTGCCAGCTCATCACCGCAGGGGGCGGCGGCCTACGAGCAGTACTTC